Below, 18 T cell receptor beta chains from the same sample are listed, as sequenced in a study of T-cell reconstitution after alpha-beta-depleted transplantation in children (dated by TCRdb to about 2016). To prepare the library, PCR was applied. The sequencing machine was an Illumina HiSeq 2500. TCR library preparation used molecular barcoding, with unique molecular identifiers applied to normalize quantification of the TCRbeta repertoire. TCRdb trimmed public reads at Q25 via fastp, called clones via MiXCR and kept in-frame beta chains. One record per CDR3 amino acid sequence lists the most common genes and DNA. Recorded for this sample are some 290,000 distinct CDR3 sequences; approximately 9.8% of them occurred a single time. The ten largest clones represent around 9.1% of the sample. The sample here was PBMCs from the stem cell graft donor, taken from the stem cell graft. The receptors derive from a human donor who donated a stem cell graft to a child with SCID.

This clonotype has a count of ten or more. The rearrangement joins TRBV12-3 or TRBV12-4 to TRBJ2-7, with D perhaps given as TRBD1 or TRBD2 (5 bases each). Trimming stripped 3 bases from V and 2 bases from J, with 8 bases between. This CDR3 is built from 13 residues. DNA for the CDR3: TGTGCCAGCAGTTTGGGGGTGGCCTACGAGCAGTACTTC. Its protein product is CASSLGVAYEQYF.

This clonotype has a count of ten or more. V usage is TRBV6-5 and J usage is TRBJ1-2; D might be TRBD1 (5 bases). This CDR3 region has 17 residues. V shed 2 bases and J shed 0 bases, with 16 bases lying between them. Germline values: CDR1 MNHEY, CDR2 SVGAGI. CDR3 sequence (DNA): TGTGCCAGCAGTTACGGGTCCCGGACAAACCCTAACTATGGCTACACCTTC. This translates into CASSYGSRTNPNYGYTF.

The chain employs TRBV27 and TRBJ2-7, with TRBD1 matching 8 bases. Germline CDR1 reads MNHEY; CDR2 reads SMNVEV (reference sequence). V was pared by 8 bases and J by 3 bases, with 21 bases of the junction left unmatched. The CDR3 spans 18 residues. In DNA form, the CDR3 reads TGTGCCAGCTGGACCCCCGTCGACAGGGGTCGAGGAGACTACGAGCAGTACTTC. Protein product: CASWTPVDRGRGDYEQYF.

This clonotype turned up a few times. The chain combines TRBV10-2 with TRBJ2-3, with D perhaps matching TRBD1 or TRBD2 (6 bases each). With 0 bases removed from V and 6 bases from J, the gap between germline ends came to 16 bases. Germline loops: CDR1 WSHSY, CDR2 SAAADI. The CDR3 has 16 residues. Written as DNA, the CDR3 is TGCGCCAGCAGTGAGTCGTTGCCCGGAGGGGGTGATACGCAGTATTTT. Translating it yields CASSESLPGGGDTQYF.

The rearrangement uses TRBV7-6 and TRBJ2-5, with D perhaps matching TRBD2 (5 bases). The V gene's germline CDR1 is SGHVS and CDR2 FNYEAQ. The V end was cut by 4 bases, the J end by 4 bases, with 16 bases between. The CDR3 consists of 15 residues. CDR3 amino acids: CASSYERRESETQYF. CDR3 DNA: TGTGCCAGCAGCTATGAGCGGCGAGAGTCAGAGACCCAGTACTTC.

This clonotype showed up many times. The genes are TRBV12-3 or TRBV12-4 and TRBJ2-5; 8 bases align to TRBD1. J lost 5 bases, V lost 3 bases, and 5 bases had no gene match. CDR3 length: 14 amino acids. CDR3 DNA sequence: TGTGCCAGCAGTTTCGGTCAGGGGGCTGAGACCCAGTACTTC. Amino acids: CASSFGQGAETQYF.

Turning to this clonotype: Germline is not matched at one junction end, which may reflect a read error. The CDR3 spells CASSSTPGATVELFF. CDR3 DNA: TGTGCCAGCAGCTCCACTCCCGGGGCCACCGTGGAGCTGTTTTTT. The V call is TRBV5-6, the J call TRBJ2-2; D is perhaps TRBD1 or TRBD2 (5 bases each). CDR3 length: 15 residues. Germline-derived CDR1 and CDR2 are SGHDT and YYEEEE.

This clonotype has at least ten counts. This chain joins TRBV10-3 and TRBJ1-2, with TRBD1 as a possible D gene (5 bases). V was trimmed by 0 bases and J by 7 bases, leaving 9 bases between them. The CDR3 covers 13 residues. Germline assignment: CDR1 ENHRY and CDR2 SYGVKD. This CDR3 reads CAISESMQGGYTF. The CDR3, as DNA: TGTGCCATCAGTGAGTCAATGCAGGGTGGCTACACCTTC.

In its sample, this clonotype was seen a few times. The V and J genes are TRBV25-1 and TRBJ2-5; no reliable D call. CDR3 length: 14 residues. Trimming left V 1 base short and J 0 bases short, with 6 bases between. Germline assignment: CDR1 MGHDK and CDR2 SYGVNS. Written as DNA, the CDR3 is TGTGCCAGCAGTGAATCACATCACCAAGAGACCCAGTACTTC. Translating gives CASSESHHQETQYF.

The CDR3 DNA follows: TGCGCCAGCAGCTTGGACTTGATCGGACAGGGAAGCTACAATGAGCAGTTCTTC. Its protein product is CASSLDLIGQGSYNEQFF. The J gene is TRBJ2-1, the V gene TRBV5-1, with 8 positions matching TRBD1. This CDR3 has 18 residues. V shed 0 bases, J shed 3 bases, and the junction held 11 bases outside the gene matches. In germline, CDR1 is SGHRS, CDR2 YFSETQ. The whole variable domain, remainder taken from reference TRBV5-1 and TRBJ2-1, is KAGVTQTPRYLIKTRGQQVTLSCSPISGHRSVSWYQQTPGQGLQFLFEYFSETQRNKGNFPGRFSGRQFSNSRSEMNVSTLELGDSALYLCASSLDLIGQGSYNEQFFGPGTRLTVL.

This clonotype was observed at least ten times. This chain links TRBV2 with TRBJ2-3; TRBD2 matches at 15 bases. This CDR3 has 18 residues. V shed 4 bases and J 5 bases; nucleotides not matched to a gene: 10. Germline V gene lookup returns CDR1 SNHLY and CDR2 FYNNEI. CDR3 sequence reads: CASSGTSGGAGVGDTQYF. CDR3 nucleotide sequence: TGTGCCAGCAGTGGGACTAGCGGGGGGGCCGGTGTAGGAGATACGCAGTATTTT.

CDR3 DNA sequence: TGTGCCAGCAGCAACTATAATAGCCGCTCCGGAAACACCATATATTTT. It specifies CASSNYNSRSGNTIYF. The V call is TRBV2, the J call TRBJ1-3; D uncertain. In germline, CDR1 is SNHLY, CDR2 FYNNEI. V dropped 6 bases and J dropped 4 bases, with 19 bases sitting between them. The CDR3 spans 16 residues.

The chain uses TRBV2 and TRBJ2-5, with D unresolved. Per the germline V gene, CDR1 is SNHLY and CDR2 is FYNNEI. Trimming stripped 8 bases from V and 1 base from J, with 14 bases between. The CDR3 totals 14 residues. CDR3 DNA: TGTGCCAGCTCTATTTCATGGGTCCAAGAGACCCAGTACTTC. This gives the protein CASSISWVQETQYF. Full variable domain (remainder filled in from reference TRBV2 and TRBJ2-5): EPEVTQTPSHQVTQMGQEVILRCVPISNHLYFYWYRQILGQKVEFLVSFYNNEISEKSEIFDDQFSVERPDGSNFTLKIRSTKLEDSAMYFCASSISWVQETQYFGPGTRLLVL.

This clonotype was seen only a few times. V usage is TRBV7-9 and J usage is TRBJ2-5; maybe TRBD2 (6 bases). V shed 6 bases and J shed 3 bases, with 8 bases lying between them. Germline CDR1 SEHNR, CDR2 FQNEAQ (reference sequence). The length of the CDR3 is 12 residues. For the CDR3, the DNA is TGTGCCAGCAGTCGGACTAAAGAGACCCAGTACTTC. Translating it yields CASSRTKETQYF.

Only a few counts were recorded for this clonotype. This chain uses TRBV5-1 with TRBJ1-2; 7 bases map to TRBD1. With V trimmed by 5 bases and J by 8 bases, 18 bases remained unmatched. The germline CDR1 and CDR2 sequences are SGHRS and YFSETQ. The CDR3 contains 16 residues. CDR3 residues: CASRSTPGQTLYGYTF. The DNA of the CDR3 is TGCGCCAGCAGATCCACCCCGGGACAGACCCTTTACGGCTACACCTTC.

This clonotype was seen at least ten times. DNA of the CDR3: TGTGCCAGCAGTGAAGAGACCCAGTACTTC. It is translated as CASSEETQYF. The chain joins TRBV2 to TRBJ2-5; D is unclear. Trimming removed 1 base from V and 6 bases from J, with 0 bases in between. Germline CDR1 reads SNHLY; CDR2 reads FYNNEI. This CDR3 spans 10 amino acids.

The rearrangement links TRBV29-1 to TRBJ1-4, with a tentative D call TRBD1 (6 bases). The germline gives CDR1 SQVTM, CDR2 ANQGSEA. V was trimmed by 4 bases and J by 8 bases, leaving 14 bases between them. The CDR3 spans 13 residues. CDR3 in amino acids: CSVVGGQQEKLFF. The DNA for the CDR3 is TGCAGCGTTGTCGGGGGGCAACAAGAAAAACTGTTTTTT.

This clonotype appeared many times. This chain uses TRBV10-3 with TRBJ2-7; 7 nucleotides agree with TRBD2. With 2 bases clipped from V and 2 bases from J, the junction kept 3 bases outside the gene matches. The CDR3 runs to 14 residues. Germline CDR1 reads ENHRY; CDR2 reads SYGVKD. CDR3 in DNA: TGTGCCATCAGTGAGGGGAGGGGCACCTACGAGCAGTACTTC. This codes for CAISEGRGTYEQYF.